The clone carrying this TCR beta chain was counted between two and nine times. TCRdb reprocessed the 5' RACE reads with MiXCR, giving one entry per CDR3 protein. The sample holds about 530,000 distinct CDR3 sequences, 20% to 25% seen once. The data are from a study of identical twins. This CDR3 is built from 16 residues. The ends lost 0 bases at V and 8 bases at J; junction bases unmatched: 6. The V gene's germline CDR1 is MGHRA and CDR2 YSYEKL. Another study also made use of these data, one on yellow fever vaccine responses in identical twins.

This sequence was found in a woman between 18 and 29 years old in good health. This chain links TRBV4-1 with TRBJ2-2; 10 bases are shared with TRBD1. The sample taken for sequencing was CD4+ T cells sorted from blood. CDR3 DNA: TGCGCCAGCAGCCAAGAGGGGACAGGGGTACCGGGGGAGCTGTTTTTT. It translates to CASSQEGTGVPGELFF.